This T cell receptor beta chain was identified in a study of T-cell memory formation after mild COVID-19. Looked up from germline, CDR1 is SGDLS and CDR2 is YYNGEE. The V end lost 0 bases, the J end lost 6 bases, and 13 bases lay between the germline ends. This CDR3 comprises 15 residues. TCRdb recomputed calls from the 5' RACE reads with MiXCR, one row per CDR3 protein. The repertoire holds roughly 610,000 distinct CDR3 sequences, with 17% as singletons. This sequence was found in an adult woman who had mild COVID-19 (a few samples of this study predate the infection). Cell type and time point are not known. The sample comprised PBMCs or a T cell subset sorted from them (not recorded which). The J gene is TRBJ2-1, the V gene TRBV9, with D maybe TRBD2 (6 bases). The CDR3 region is CASSVVGGGGNEQFF. The DNA of the CDR3 is TGTGCCAGCAGCGTAGTCGGGGGAGGCGGCAATGAGCAGTTCTTC.